This T cell receptor beta chain was retrieved from a study of T cell responses to AZD1222 COVID-19 vaccine. As for the study in general: Second doses at about 4 or about 12 weeks were pooled. Study-wide results and caveats: Possibly, clonal diversity was underestimated; donors were largely white British and included more females.

Assay: immunoSEQ multiplex PCR; the TCRdb copy retains only in-frame clones and omits some. This sample has 110,000 or so clones, with about nine tenths found just once. CDR1 PRHDT and CDR2 FYEKMQ come from the germline V gene (reference sequence). This CDR3 region has 13 residues. The V gene end was trimmed by 8 bases and the J gene end by 6 bases; junction bases not matched to a gene: 1. With respect to this clone: The target antigen is unknown.

This TCR came from an adult in good health. This chain connects TRBV13 to TRBJ2-1, with 13 bases lining up with TRBD2. The sequencing here drew on peripheral blood, taken on day 0 of AZD1222 vaccination. CDR3 nucleotide sequence: TGTGCCAGCGGACTAGCGGGGGCCAATGAGCAGTTCTTC. Protein product: CASGLAGANEQFF.